This T cell receptor (beta chain) was identified in a study of cytomegalovirus exposure and HLA in healthy donors (dated by TCRdb to between 2016 and 2019). Background on the whole study: According to an earlier analysis of 550 to 750 of the donors, roughly 180 million T cells yielded 90 million to 130 million unique TCR beta sequences and 250 to 350 Gb of sequence data. Approximately 310 gigabases of sequencing data and roughly 90 million unique TCR sequences were included in an early release covering around 650 HLA-typed donors. The genetic ancestry cluster associated with self-reported Caucasian donors included over 80% of the roughly 380 genotyped donors. The study aimed to test whether signatures of past pathogen exposure could be identified by cataloging public T cell receptors. The T cell repertoires of 670 or so subjects were profiled by immunosequencing and related to cytomegalovirus serostatus. Besides the first cohort of about 730 subjects, a separate validation cohort made up of around 120 different subjects was used. To predict cytomegalovirus infection status, the study brought together high-throughput TCR immunosequencing, statistical association of individual TCRs with disease status, and machine learning. A later analysis re-examined previously published TCR beta repertoires from just over 650 donors and added high-resolution HLA genotyping to investigate patterns of TCR occurrence. Rather than drawing on any new phenotypic data, the later analysis identified candidate immune exposures from TCR beta sequences and the way those sequences occurred across donors. In an earlier analysis of several hundred of the donors, high-throughput TCR beta sequencing was used to judge whether each TCR beta V gene segment behaved as functional or pseudogenic. Donor age, sex, ethnicity and CMV serostatus were compiled together with the repertoire data. A later genetic analysis took genome-wide SNP genotypes for about three fifths of the 666 donors and used that subset as a discovery cohort. All discovery cohort repertoires had been generated on a single sequencing platform. Class I and class II HLA loci were covered by the typing at four-digit resolution. The number of donors typed differed by locus, with 629-630 for A, B, C, DRB1 and DQB1, more than 500 for DQA1, nearly 610 for DPA1, and roughly 450 for DPB1. A few DR-DQ haplotypes were handled as single units for association and clustering because linkage in the cohort was strong. Among around 400 genotyped donors of the cohort, an average of approximately 200,000 unique TCR beta nucleotide sequences was sequenced per donor, of which roughly 18% were non-productive. The paper as a whole reports these results and caveats: An association between a missense DCLRE1C variant and V-gene and J-gene trimming of TCR beta chains was found in a later genetic analysis and replicated in an independent cohort. Because the 87-base-pair reads could not distinguish some IMGT-functional V segments, including TRBV6-2 and TRBV6-3, those segments were excluded. The cohort was sequenced for TCR beta chains only, and without alpha or paired-chain data the features that could be detected were limited. The classifier was reported to diagnose cytomegalovirus status with high specificity and sensitivity in both the original and validation cohorts. According to a later analysis, TCR association rates differed among HLA loci, with DRB1 alleles showing the most associated TCRs and HLA-C alleles showing the fewest. The study gave a list of about 160 TCR beta chains associated with cytomegalovirus. Strong co-occurrence of HLA alleles, especially DR and DQ, made assigning TCR associations to individual alleles difficult. In an earlier analysis of approximately 590 of the donors, most TCR beta V segments appeared in productive rearrangements about 90% or about 30% of the time, broadly matching IMGT annotations. According to a later analysis, most CMV-associated TCR beta chains appeared to be HLA-restricted, and the HLA associations seemed to be driven largely by CMV exposure. According to a later analysis, parvovirus B19, influenza, CMV and Epstein-Barr virus appeared linked to several top co-occurrence clusters. The earlier analysis of around 600 of the donors excluded some 15 rarely observed V segments, including chromosome 9 orphons, because counts were too low. The authors suggested that the approach could potentially be generalized to other disease states and immunological phenotypes. In vitro tests confirmed that a few of the cytomegalovirus-associated TCR beta chains recognize cytomegalovirus antigens. CMV serostatus was the only immune exposure information available for the cohort. In a later analysis, HLA-associated TCR beta chains showed more clonal expansion and lower generation probabilities than non-associated chains that were equally common. Compared with the approximately 670-donor mean, donors in an Asian-associated ancestry cluster had fewer N-insertions in productive TCRs, according to a later genetic analysis. Linkage disequilibrium might explain the correlated functional status among segregating V segments, but an unknown experimental factor could not be ruled out. While some public TCRs were present in many individuals, most TCR sequences turned up only very rarely across donors. In a later analysis, some 17,000 TCR beta sequences were associated with specific HLA alleles at a false discovery rate of 0.05. The sequencing pipeline was judged likely to have produced a cluster of highly shared sequence variants as a technical artifact. HLA typing was unavailable for some donors at each locus, so association tests used only the typed subset. The presence/absence analyses assumed that sequencing depth was roughly uniform across donors, and that assumption may not be true. A further reported finding was that TCR beta sequences accurately predicted the HLA-A and HLA-B alleles for most subjects in the first cohort.

In total, fewer than 750 healthy bone marrow donors made up the cohort. All cohort members were sampled while nominally healthy, although unrecorded immune exposures were likely present. The donor tested CMV seronegative and was one of the 352 seronegative cohort members. Each donor provided a peripheral blood sample, and peripheral blood mononuclear cells were used for TCR beta sequencing. The Qiagen DNeasy Blood Extraction Kit was used to extract genomic DNA from the blood cell samples. Reading from cysteine to phenylalanine, the CDR3 counts 15 amino acids. Just CDR3 DNA is preserved here, 45 bases in frame from base 1. The germline V gene provides CDR1 KGHSH and CDR2 LQKENI. At the junction V is shortened by 3 bases and J by 3 bases, with 11 bases in between. Regarding this clone: Its recognized antigen is unknown. Qualities for individual bases were not recorded, and no much larger clone is one base off.

Receptors were amplified or captured by the immunoSEQ multiplex PCR assay. For the multiplex PCR, a mixture combining 60 forward primers for TCR Vbeta segments and 13 reverse primers for TCR Jbeta segments was used. A multiplex PCR assay on genomic DNA amplified the CDR3 region of rearranged TCR beta genes. Amplified TCR beta libraries were sequenced as 87-base-pair reads on the Illumina HiSeq System. Processing in the source paper ran as follows. A later analysis tallied roughly 78 million unique TCR beta chains across the roughly 610 repertoires, and about 10 million of those chains were shared by two or more donors. Raw reads were error-corrected and collapsed into unique sequences with a nearest-neighbor algorithm that merged closely related sequences to remove PCR and sequencing errors. V, D and J gene segments were assigned by aligning CDR3 sequences to IMGT reference sequences. Each retained sequence needed at least a six-nucleotide match to both a V gene segment and a J gene segment. A rearrangement was called productive if the CDR3 had no stop codons and remained in frame with V and J, and every other rearrangement was called non-productive. CDR3 was defined by IMGT convention, running from the second conserved V-encoded cysteine to the conserved J-encoded phenylalanine. The earlier analysis of about 560 of the donors excluded any sequence lacking an unambiguous match to a single V gene segment. An earlier analysis of a few hundred of the donors called V segments functional above 56.7% productive rearrangements and segregating when the between-donor standard deviation exceeded 5%. A statistical classification framework was built for diagnosing cytomegalovirus status from the catalog of TCR beta chain sequences. A later analysis assigned V and J genes by comparing TCR nucleotide sequences with IMGT/GENE-DB human TR gene sequences. Using the TCRdist pipeline, a later analysis assigned CDR3 sequences along with most-parsimonious VDJ recombination scenarios. In a later analysis, each TCR beta chain was defined by its CDR3 amino acid sequence together with its V-gene family, and reads without a unique V-gene family were excluded. To address suspected cross-contamination and a sequencing artifact, a later analysis removed approximately 590 highly shared, low-generation-probability nucleotide sequences. A later analysis calculated a clonal expansion index for each public chain from normalized within-repertoire ranks of inferred template counts. In a later analysis, generation probabilities were computed with a VDJ recombination model fitted to out-of-frame rearrangements, and the resulting probabilities were checked against IGoR. In a later analysis, TCR-TCR, TCR-HLA and TCR-CMV co-occurrence was scored with hypergeometric tests, and a repertoire-size bias correction was applied to TCR pairs. A later analysis estimated false discovery rates by permuting HLA or CMV assignments 20 times. In a later analysis, co-occurring TCRs were grouped with DBSCAN, and TCRdist sequence similarity was added when clustering was performed within HLA-allele-positive subsets. Co-occurrence clustering excluded repertoires with fewer than 30,000 or more than 120,000 public chains, plus five with anomalous nucleotide sharing. TCRdb took this table from immuneACCESS and kept in-frame rearrangements with V and J called. Such tables lack part of the clones; where checked against another copy, unresolved V genes explain under half of the gap, and the rest is unexplained. V, J and clone size are those of that table, while D and trimming were read from the DNA. For this sample the table gives hundreds of thousands of clones, of which roughly 83% were detected only once. Together, the top ten hold 0.71% of the sample.

The clonotype was recovered from a boy aged 2 to 10 in good health and CMV-seronegative. Sequencing used PBMCs. The rearrangement combines TRBV18 with TRBJ1-4, with a tentative D gene TRBD1 over 6 matching bases. The CDR3 corresponds to CASSPRTESNEKLFF. The DNA sequence is TGTGCCAGCTCACCCCGGACAGAGTCTAATGAAAAACTGTTTTTT.